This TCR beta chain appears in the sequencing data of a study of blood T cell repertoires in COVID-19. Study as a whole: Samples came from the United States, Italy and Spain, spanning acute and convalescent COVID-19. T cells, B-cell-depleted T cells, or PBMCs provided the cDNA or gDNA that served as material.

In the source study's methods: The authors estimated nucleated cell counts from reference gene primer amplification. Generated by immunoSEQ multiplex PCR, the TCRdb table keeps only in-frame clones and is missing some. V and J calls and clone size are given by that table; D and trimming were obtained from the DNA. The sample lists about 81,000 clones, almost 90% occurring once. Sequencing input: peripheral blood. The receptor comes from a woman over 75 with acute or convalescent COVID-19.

The DNA of the CDR3 is TGTGCCAGCAGCTTCGATAGCGGGAGTGAGCAGTTCTTC. Translation: CASSFDSGSEQFF. The chain has TRBV7-2 and TRBJ2-1; 9 bases are shared with TRBD2. This CDR3 contains 13 residues. Germline V gene lookup returns CDR1 SGHTA and CDR2 FQGNSA. With 3 bases clipped from V and 9 bases from J, the junction kept 3 bases outside the gene matches.